The 8 T cell receptor beta chains in this list originate from one sample, sequenced in a study of HIV-infected patients and healthy controls. Alpha and beta constant-region primers primed reverse transcription of approximately 500 ng RNA. Using multiplexing indices, alpha and beta chain libraries were generated apart by chain-specific third strand synthesis. TCRdb analysed the 5' RACE reads with MiXCR anew, one entry per CDR3 protein. The sample lists some 4,800 distinct CDR3 sequences; about 8% were seen once. All unsorted peripheral T cells were captured because whole blood was used without fractionation. This material consisted of blood, taken before antiretroviral therapy. The receptors shown here come from an adult with HIV infection.

The chain employs TRBV5-5 and TRBJ1-5; 12 positions match TRBD1. With 3 bases clipped from V and 1 base from J, the junction kept 5 bases outside the gene matches. The germline V gene has CDR1 SGHKS and CDR2 YYEKEE (reference sequence). This CDR3 is 17 amino acids long. CDR3 in amino acids: CASSSGQGAWSNQPQHF. The CDR3 nucleotides read TGTGCCAGCAGCTCGGGACAGGGGGCTTGGAGCAATCAGCCCCAGCATTTT.

Only a few counts were recorded for this clonotype. For the CDR3, the DNA is TGTGCCAGCAGCTTTCGACCGGGACAGGGAGCCGGGGCCAACGTCCTGACTTTC. Translating it yields CASSFRPGQGAGANVLTF. The V and J genes are TRBV11-1 and TRBJ2-6; 9 bases agree with TRBD1. This CDR3 is built from 18 residues. J gave up 4 bases and V 3 bases, and 10 bases lay outside the gene matches. From germline, CDR1 is SGHAT and CDR2 FQDESV (reference sequence). The variable domain in full, completed from reference TRBV11-1 and TRBJ2-6, reads EAEVAQSPRYKITEKSQAVAFWCDPISGHATLYWYRQILGQGPELLVQFQDESVVDDSQLPKDRFSAERLKGVDSTLKIQPAELGDSAMYLCASSFRPGQGAGANVLTFGAGSRLTVL.

This clonotype appeared a few times. The chain recombines TRBV29-1 with TRBJ2-3, with 9 bases fitting TRBD1. Germline V CDR1 and CDR2: SQVTM, ANQGSEA. V lost 2 bases, J lost 4 bases, and 4 bases stayed unmatched. This CDR3 has 14 amino acids. CDR3 sequence (DNA): TGCAGCGTTGAAAACAGGGGGCGCGCAGATACGCAGTATTTT. It yields the protein CSVENRGRADTQYF.

This clonotype qualifies as medium-sized. The chain employs TRBV7-2 and TRBJ1-5; D gene ambiguous. Germline-derived CDR1 and CDR2 are SGHTA and FQGNSA. The CDR3 loop spans 15 amino acids. Trimming took off 1 base at V and 0 bases at J, with 7 bases between the two ends. The CDR3 DNA reads as TGTGCCAGCAGCTTAGGTTCAGTTAGCAATCAGCCCCAGCATTTT. Its protein is CASSLGSVSNQPQHF.

In its sample, this clonotype is medium-sized. The junction and the germline gene differ at one end; a read error may be behind it. The chain employs TRBV7-7 and TRBJ2-3; tentatively, D is TRBD2 (6 bases). Germline V CDR1 and CDR2: SSHAT, FNYEAQ (reference sequence). The CDR3 length is 13 residues. The CDR3, as DNA: TGTGCTAGCAGCTTAGCGGAAGGAGATACGCAGTATTTT. This codes for CASSLAEGDTQYF.

This clonotype was counted a single time. This rearrangement joins TRBV7-6 to TRBJ2-3, with D possibly being TRBD1 or TRBD2 (5 bases each). In germline, CDR1 is SGHVS, CDR2 FNYEAQ. The length of the CDR3 is 16 residues. The ends were cut back, 7 bases at V and 4 bases at J, with 21 bases in the middle. DNA for the CDR3: TGTGCCAGCACCTTGGGGGTCCCGCAAAGCGCAGATACGCAGTATTTT. Amino acids: CASTLGVPQSADTQYF. The whole variable domain, filled in from reference TRBV7-6 and TRBJ2-3, reads GAGVSQSPRYKVTKRGQDVALRCDPISGHVSLYWYRQALGQGPEFLTYFNYEAQQDKSGLPNDRFSAERPEGSISTLTIQRTEQRDSAMYRCASTLGVPQSADTQYFGPGTRLTVL.

This clonotype was detected ten times or more. The DNA for the CDR3 is TGTGCCAGCAGTATAACTAGCGGGTCCCCCTACGAGCAGTACTTC. Translated, it gives CASSITSGSPYEQYF. The chain employs TRBV12-3 or TRBV12-4 and TRBJ2-7, with 9 bases aligning to TRBD2. The V and J ends lost 5 bases and 2 bases, in that order; junction bases with no gene match: 7. This CDR3 contains 15 residues.

This clonotype is deemed medium-sized. The chain is built from TRBV18 and TRBJ2-7; tentatively, D is TRBD1 (6 bases). Germline CDR1 and CDR2: KGHSH and LQKENI. This CDR3 region has 15 residues. Trimming removed 0 bases at V and 2 bases at J, with 11 bases between. CDR3 residues: CASSPPGARAYEQYF. Here the CDR3 DNA reads TGTGCCAGCTCACCACCGGGGGCCAGGGCCTACGAGCAGTACTTC.